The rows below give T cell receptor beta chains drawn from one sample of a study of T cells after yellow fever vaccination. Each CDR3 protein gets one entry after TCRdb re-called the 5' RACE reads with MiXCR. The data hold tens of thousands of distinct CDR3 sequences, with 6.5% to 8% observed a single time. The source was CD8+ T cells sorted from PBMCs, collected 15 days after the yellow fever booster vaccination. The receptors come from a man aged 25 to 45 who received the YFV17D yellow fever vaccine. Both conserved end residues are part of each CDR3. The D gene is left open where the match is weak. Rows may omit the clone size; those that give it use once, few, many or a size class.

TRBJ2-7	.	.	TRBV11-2	CASSFGGGGEQYF	TGTGCCAGCAGCTTCGGGGGAGGGGGCGAGCAGTACTTC
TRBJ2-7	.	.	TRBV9	CASSVAGYEQYF	TGTGCCAGCAGCGTAGCGGGCTACGAGCAGTACTTC
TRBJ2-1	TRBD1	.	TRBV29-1	CSVESRTGHYEQFF	TGCAGCGTTGAGTCCCGGACAGGGCATTATGAGCAGTTCTTC
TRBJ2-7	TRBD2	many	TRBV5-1	CASSLESPGLGSSEQYF	TGCGCCAGCAGCTTGGAGTCTCCGGGACTAGGTTCCTCCGAGCAGTACTTC
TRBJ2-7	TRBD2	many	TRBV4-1	CASSQDSSGIYEQYF	TGCGCCAGCAGCCAAGATTCTAGCGGGATCTACGAGCAGTACTTC
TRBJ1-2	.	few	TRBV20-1	CSPVGNWDYGYTF	TGCAGCCCTGTCGGAAACTGGGACTATGGCTACACCTTC
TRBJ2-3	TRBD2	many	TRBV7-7	CASSLPGGEQYF	TGTGCTAGCAGCTTACCCGGGGGGGAGCAGTATTTT
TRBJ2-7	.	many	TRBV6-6	CASEAGLREQYF	TGTGCCAGCGAGGCAGGGCTTCGGGAGCAGTACTTC
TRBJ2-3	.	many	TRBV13	CASSPTDTQYF	TGTGCCAGCAGCCCTACAGATACGCAGTATTTT
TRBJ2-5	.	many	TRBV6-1	CASSLGHIQETQYF	TGTGCCAGCAGTCTGGGACATATCCAAGAGACCCAGTACTTC
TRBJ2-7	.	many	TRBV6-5	CASSYSEEQYF	TGTGCCAGCAGTTACTCAGAAGAGCAGTACTTC
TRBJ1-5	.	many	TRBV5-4	CASSLGGTQPQHF	TGTGCCAGCAGCTTGGGGGGGACTCAGCCCCAGCATTTT
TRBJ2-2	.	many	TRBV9	CASSVGGAHTGELFF	TGTGCCAGCAGCGTAGGAGGGGCTCACACCGGGGAGCTGTTTTTT
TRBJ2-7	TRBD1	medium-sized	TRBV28	CASSAVGQGWGEQYF	TGTGCCAGCAGTGCCGTTGGACAGGGGTGGGGAGAGCAGTACTTC
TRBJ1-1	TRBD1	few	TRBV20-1	CSARDDRENTEAFF	TGCAGTGCTAGGGATGACAGGGAGAACACTGAAGCTTTCTTT
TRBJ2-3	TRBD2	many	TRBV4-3	CASSQDRTAGVVTDTQYF	TGCGCCAGCAGCCAAGATAGGACGGCGGGAGTGGTAACAGATACGCAGTATTTT
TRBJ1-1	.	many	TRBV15	CATRAGVTEAFF	TGTGCCACCAGGGCGGGGGTCACTGAAGCTTTCTTT
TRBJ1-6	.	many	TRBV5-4	CASSLGSSYNSPLHF	TGTGCCAGCAGCTTGGGCAGCTCCTATAATTCACCCCTCCACTTT
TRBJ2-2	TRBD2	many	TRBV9	CASSVGLATGELFF	TGTGCCAGCAGCGTAGGACTAGCCACCGGGGAGCTGTTTTTT
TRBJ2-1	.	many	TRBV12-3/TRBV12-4	CASSLEADWSEQFF	TGTGCCAGCAGTTTAGAGGCGGACTGGAGTGAGCAGTTCTTC
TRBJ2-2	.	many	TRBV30	CAWIARGGELFF	TGTGCCTGGATCGCCCGCGGTGGGGAGCTGTTTTTT
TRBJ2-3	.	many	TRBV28	CASIVADTQYF	TGTGCCAGCATCGTCGCAGATACGCAGTATTTT
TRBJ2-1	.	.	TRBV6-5	CASSYSPARDEQFF	TGTGCCAGCAGTTACTCGCCTGCTCGGGATGAGCAGTTCTTC
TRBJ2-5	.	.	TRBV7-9	CASRNDQAWETQYF	TGTGCCAGCAGAAACGACCAGGCGTGGGAGACCCAGTACTTC